A selection of T cell receptor beta chains follows, all from one sample in a study of blood T cell repertoires in COVID-19. TCRdb keeps only in-frame clones here, not all; method: immunoSEQ multiplex PCR. The sample has approximately 290,000 clones; approximately 85% are singletons. Input material: peripheral blood. The receptors were sampled from a human donor with COVID-19, enrolled during active disease. The donor label of this sample is uncertain. The conserved cysteine and the conserved F or W are not part of the CDR3 here.

v_gene	j_gene	CDR3aa
TRBV27	TRBJ1-2	ASSFQGGGYT
TRBV27	TRBJ2-1	ASSSGTTYNEQF
TRBV5-4	TRBJ2-3	ASSPERSDTQY
TRBV7-2	TRBJ2-7	ASSLEQGADEQY
TRBV3-1/TRBV3-2	TRBJ2-2	ASSQQGAHGGELF
TRBV28	TRBJ1-2	ASARDREASGYT
TRBV28	TRBJ1-4	ASSFSKGVPGEKLF
TRBV29-1	TRBJ1-1	SSSGGFEAF
TRBV7-3	TRBJ2-1	ASSLYPVNEQF
TRBV5-8	TRBJ2-7	ASSRRKDRGYEQY
TRBV2	TRBJ1-2	ASSQTGGINYGYT
TRBV20-1	TRBJ2-1	SASDPGTSGRVNNEQF
TRBV3-1/TRBV3-2	TRBJ2-1	ASSQASEWYGVDEQF
TRBV5-1	TRBJ2-5	ASSLAGTGGETQY
TRBV3-1/TRBV3-2	TRBJ2-3	ASSQGPAGAGDTQY
TRBV29-1	TRBJ2-1	SAGLAGVEQF
TRBV20-1	TRBJ2-3	SAGRDAQY
TRBV28	TRBJ2-7	ASRGTSGDYEQY
TRBV30	TRBJ1-6	AWSEGRGGSPLH
TRBV28	TRBJ1-3	ASRSRTGGNTIY
TRBV28	TRBJ2-3	ASSTIGRKKQY
TRBV7-6	TRBJ2-3	ASSQGLAGADTQY
TRBV4-3	TRBJ1-4	ASSQSTGVGEKLF